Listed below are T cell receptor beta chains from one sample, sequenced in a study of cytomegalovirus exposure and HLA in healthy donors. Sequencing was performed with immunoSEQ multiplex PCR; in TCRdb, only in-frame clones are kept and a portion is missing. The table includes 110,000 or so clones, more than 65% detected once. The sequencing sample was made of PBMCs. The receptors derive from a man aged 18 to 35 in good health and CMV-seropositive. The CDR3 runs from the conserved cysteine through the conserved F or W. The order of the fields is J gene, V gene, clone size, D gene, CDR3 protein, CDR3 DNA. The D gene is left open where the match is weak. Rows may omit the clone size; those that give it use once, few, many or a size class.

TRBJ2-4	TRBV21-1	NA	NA	CASSKKGRAGTGGHRKNIQYF	TGTGCCAGCAGCAAAAAGGGAAGGGCGGGCACAGGGGGCCATCGGAAAAACATTCAGTACTTC
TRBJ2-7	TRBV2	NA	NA	CASIQQGTYEQYF	TGTGCCAGCATTCAACAGGGTACCTACGAGCAGTACTTC
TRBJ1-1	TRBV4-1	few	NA	CASSLPQQFTEAFF	TGCGCCAGCAGCCTACCTCAACAGTTCACTGAAGCTTTCTTT
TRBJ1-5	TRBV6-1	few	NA	CASIHSGVQNQPQHF	TGTGCCAGCATCCACTCAGGGGTACAAAATCAGCCCCAGCATTTT
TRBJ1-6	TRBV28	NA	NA	CASSSVVVSPLHF	TGTGCCAGCAGCTCGGTGGTGGTTTCACCCCTCCACTTT
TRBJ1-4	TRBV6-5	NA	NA	CASSEVEGGEKLFF	TGTGCCAGCAGTGAAGTGGAAGGAGGGGAAAAACTGTTTTTT
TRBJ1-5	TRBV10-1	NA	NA	CASRGTIQPRHF	TGCGCCAGCAGGGGGACAATTCAGCCCCGGCATTTT
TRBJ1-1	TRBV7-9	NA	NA	CASSLGVIGQNTEAFF	TGTGCCAGCAGCTTAGGGGTGATTGGACAGAACACTGAAGCTTTCTTT
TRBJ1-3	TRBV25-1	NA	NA	CASSVGQGFGNTIYF	TGTGCCAGCAGTGTCGGCCAGGGCTTTGGAAACACCATATATTTT
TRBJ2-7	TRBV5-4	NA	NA	CASWAGDEQYF	TGTGCCAGCTGGGCCGGGGACGAGCAGTACTTC
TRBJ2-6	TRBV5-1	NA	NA	CASSLFEFSGANVLTF	TGCGCCAGCAGCTTGTTTGAGTTCTCTGGGGCCAACGTCCTGACTTTC
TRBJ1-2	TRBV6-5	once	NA	CASRPVRGNYGYTF	TGTGCCAGCAGGCCCGTCCGGGGGAACTATGGCTACACCTTC
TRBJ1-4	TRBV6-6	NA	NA	CASNVVGGKLFF	TGTGCCAGTAACGTCGTGGGGGGAAAACTGTTTTTT
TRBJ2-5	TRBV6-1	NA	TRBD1	CASSEWGQGTKTQYF	TGTGCCAGCAGTGAATGGGGACAGGGGACGAAGACCCAGTACTTC
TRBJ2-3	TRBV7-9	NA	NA	CASSLLLDTDTQYF	TGTGCCAGCAGCTTATTACTAGACACAGATACGCAGTATTTT
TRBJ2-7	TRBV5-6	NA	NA	CASSLIHARHQYEQYF	TGTGCCAGCAGCTTAATTCATGCACGACATCAGTACGAGCAGTACTTC
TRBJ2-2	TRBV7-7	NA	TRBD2	CASSPGLTNTGELFF	TGTGCTAGCAGCCCGGGACTAACGAACACCGGGGAGCTGTTTTTT
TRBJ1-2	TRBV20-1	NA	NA	CSVARNYGYTF	TGCAGTGTCGCGAGGAACTATGGCTACACCTTC
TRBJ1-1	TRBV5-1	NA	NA	CASSLGHQNTEAFF	TGCGCCAGCAGCTTGGGACACCAGAACACTGAAGCTTTCTTT
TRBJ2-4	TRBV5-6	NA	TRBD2	CASSVIAGAVAKNIQYF	TGTGCCAGCAGCGTCATAGCGGGAGCAGTCGCCAAAAACATTCAGTACTTC
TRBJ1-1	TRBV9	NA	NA	CASSVGGRNTEAFF	TGTGCCAGCAGCGTCGGGGGTAGGAACACTGAAGCTTTCTTT
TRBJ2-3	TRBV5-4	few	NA	CASSQDSGIPTNTQYF	TGTGCCAGCAGCCAAGACTCAGGGATCCCCACGAATACGCAGTATTTT
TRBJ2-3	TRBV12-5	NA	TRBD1	CASGPGQGVTDTQYF	TGTGCTAGTGGTCCGGGACAGGGAGTCACAGATACGCAGTATTTT
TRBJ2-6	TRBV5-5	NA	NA	CASSWGGLSAGGANVLTF	TGTGCCAGCAGCTGGGGAGGACTGTCCGCTGGTGGGGCCAACGTCCTGACTTTC
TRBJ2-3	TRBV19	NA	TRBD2	CASSIRGLAGSTDTQYF	TGTGCCAGTAGTATAAGGGGACTAGCGGGGTCCACAGATACGCAGTATTTT
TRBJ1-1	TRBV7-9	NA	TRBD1	CASSLGQGPEWAFF	TGTGCCAGCAGCTTGGGACAGGGGCCAGAATGGGCTTTCTTT
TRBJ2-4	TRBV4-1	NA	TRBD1	CASRDKQGAGNIQYF	TGCGCCAGCAGGGACAAACAGGGGGCTGGAAACATTCAGTACTTC
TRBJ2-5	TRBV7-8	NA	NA	CASSPKTGYLSGETQYF	TGTGCCAGCAGTCCAAAAACGGGGTACCTTTCCGGTGAGACCCAGTACTTC
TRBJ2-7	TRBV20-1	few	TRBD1	CAGTGAKEQYF	TGCGCCGGGACAGGGGCTAAAGAGCAGTACTTC